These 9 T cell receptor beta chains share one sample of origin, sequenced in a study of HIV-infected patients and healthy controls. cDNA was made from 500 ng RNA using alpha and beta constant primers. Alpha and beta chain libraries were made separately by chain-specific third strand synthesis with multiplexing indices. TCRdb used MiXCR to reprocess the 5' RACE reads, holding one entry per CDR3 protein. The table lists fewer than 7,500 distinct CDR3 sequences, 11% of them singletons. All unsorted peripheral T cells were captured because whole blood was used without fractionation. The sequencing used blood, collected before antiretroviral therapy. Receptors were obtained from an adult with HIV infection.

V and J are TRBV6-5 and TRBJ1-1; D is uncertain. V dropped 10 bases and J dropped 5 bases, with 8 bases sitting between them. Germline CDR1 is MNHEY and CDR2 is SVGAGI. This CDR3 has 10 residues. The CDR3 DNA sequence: TGTGCCACCGGCTTAACTGAAGCTTTCTTT. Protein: CATGLTEAFF.

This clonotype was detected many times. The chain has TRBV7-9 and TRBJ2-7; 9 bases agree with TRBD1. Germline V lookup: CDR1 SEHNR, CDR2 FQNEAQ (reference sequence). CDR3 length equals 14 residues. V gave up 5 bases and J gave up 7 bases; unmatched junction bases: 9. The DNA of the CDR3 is TGTGCCAGCAGCCCGACAGGGGGAAGATATGAGCAGTACTTC. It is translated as CASSPTGGRYEQYF.

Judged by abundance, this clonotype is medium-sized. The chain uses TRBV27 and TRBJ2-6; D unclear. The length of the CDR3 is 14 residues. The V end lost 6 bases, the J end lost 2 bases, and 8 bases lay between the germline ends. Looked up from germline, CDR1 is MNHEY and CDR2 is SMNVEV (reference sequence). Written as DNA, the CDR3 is TGTGCCAGCAGGGAAGGGCCTGGGGCCAACGTCCTGACTTTC. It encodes CASREGPGANVLTF.

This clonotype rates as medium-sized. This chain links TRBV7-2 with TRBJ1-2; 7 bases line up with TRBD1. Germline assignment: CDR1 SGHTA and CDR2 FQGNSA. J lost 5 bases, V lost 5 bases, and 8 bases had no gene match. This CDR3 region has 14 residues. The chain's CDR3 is CASSTGTDLYGYTF. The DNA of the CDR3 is TGTGCCAGCAGCACCGGGACAGACCTTTATGGCTACACCTTC.

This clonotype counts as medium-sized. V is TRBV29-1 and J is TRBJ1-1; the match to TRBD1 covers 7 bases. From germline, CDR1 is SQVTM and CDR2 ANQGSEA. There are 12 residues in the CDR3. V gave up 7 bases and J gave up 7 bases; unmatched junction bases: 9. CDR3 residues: CSAVDRVGEAFF. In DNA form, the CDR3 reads TGCAGCGCCGTCGACAGGGTTGGTGAAGCTTTCTTT.

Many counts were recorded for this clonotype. CDR3 bases: TGTGCCAGCTCACCCCCCGGGACTAGCAACAATGAGCAGTTCTTC. It translates to CASSPPGTSNNEQFF. The chain combines TRBV18 with TRBJ2-1, with 9 bases aligning to TRBD2. The CDR3 consists of 15 residues. The germline V gene encodes CDR1 KGHSH and CDR2 LQKENI. V dropped 3 bases and J dropped 5; count of bases not matched to a gene: 5.

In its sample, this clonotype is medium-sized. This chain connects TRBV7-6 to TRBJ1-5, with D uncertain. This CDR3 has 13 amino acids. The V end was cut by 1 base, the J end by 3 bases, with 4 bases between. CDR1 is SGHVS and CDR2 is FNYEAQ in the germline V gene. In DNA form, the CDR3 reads TGTGCCAGCAGCTTAGGGATCAATCAGCCCCAGCATTTT. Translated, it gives CASSLGINQPQHF. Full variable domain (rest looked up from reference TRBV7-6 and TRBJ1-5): GAGVSQSPRYKVTKRGQDVALRCDPISGHVSLYWYRQALGQGPEFLTYFNYEAQQDKSGLPNDRFSAERPEGSISTLTIQRTEQRDSAMYRCASSLGINQPQHFGDGTRLSIL.

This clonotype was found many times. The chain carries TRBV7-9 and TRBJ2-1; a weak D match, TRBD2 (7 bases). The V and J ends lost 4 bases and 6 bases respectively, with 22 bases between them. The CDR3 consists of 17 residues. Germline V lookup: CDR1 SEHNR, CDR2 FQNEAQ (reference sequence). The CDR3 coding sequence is TGTGCCAGCAGCTCCACAGGCAGGGGACTACGAACCAATGAGCAGTTCTTC. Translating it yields CASSSTGRGLRTNEQFF.

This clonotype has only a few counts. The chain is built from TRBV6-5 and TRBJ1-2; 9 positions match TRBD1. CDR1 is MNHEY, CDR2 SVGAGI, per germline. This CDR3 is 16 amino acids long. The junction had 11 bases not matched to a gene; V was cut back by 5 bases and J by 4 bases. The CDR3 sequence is CASSKQTGTGFYGYTF. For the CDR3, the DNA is TGTGCCAGCAGTAAACAAACCGGGACAGGGTTCTATGGCTACACCTTC.